The next 11 T cell receptor beta chains were all read from a single sample in a study of metastatic and nonmetastatic thyroid tumors. Each patient went into thyroid surgery without having received any treatment. TCRdb reprocessed the PCR reads using MiXCR. Of roughly 83,000 clones in the sample, more than 13% were seen once. Sequencing was carried out using blood. Every receptor here comes from a female donor with papillary thyroid cancer or a benign thyroid nodule (not recorded which). Some clones in this sample may be carry-over from other donors' samples.

This clone was observed many times. V gene TRBV5-1 combines with J gene TRBJ1-1, with 8 nucleotides matching TRBD1. V lost 0 bases and J lost 1; bases outside the gene matches: 2. The CDR3 extends over 15 amino acids. CDR1 SGHRS and CDR2 YFSETQ come from the germline V gene. The DNA for the CDR3 is TGCGCCAGCAGCTTGGGACAGGGGAAGAACACTGAAGCTTTCTTT. Translated: CASSLGQGKNTEAFF.

This clone was found many times. The chain employs TRBV2 and TRBJ2-7; D might be TRBD1 (6 bases). There are 15 residues in the CDR3. Germline CDR1 and CDR2: SNHLY and FYNNEI. V was cut by 5 bases and J by 5 bases, with 19 bases left in between. The CDR3 nucleotides are TGTGCCAGCAGTCGTATTACAGGGTTGAGCCACGAGCAGTACTTC. Translating gives CASSRITGLSHEQYF.

This clone was seen repeatedly, ten times or more. The chain joins TRBV28 to TRBJ2-7; D may be TRBD1 or TRBD2 (6 bases each). There are 12 residues in the CDR3. Trimming removed 5 bases at V and 9 bases at J, with 14 bases between. Per the germline V gene, CDR1 is MDHEN and CDR2 is SYDVKM. CDR3 coding DNA: TGTGCCAGCAGTCTAAGGGGGGCGGCGCAGTACTTC. This gives the protein CASSLRGAAQYF.

As for this clone: A much larger clone differs from this one at a single base, so this may be a read error. This specimen includes other DNA sequences encoding the same CDR3. This chain uses TRBV11-2 with TRBJ2-5, with D perhaps TRBD1 (6 bases). The CDR3 is 14 residues long. The germline gives CDR1 SGHAT, CDR2 FQNNGV. V dropped 6 bases and J dropped 6 bases, with 17 bases sitting between them. The CDR3 reads CASRRTGLEQTQYF. CDR3 DNA sequence: TGTGCCAGCAGGCGAACAGGGTTGGAACAGACCCAGTACTTC. The variable domain in full, completed from reference TRBV11-2 and TRBJ2-5, reads EAGVAQSPRYKIIEKRQSVAFWCNPISGHATLYWYQQILGQGPKLLIQFQNNGVVDDSQLPKDRFSAERLKGVDSTLKIQPAKLEDSAVYLCASRRTGLEQTQYFGPGTRLLVL.

This clone showed up many times. The chain employs TRBV6-1 and TRBJ2-3; no clear D gene. The V end lost 2 bases, the J end lost 1 base, and 7 bases lay between the germline ends. The CDR3 runs to 14 residues. The V gene's germline CDR1 is MNHNS and CDR2 SASEGT. The CDR3 sequence is CASSERRRTDTQYF. The CDR3 bases are TGTGCCAGCAGTGAACGGAGACGCACAGATACGCAGTATTTT.

This clone was counted at least ten times. Other nucleotide sequences in the sample specify the same CDR3. The chain employs TRBV12-3 or TRBV12-4 and TRBJ2-1; D remains ambiguous. The CDR3 loop spans 12 amino acids. V lost 6 bases and J lost 9, with 12 bases in between. This CDR3 reads CASSPGSGEQFF. The CDR3 DNA sequence: TGTGCCAGCAGCCCTGGTAGTGGTGAGCAGTTCTTC.

This clone was observed at least ten times. The V gene is TRBV11-1, the J gene TRBJ2-3; 8 nucleotides match TRBD2. With 2 bases clipped from V and 3 bases from J, the junction kept 4 bases outside the gene matches. The germline gives CDR1 SGHAT, CDR2 FQDESV (reference sequence). The CDR3 contains 15 residues. CDR3 in amino acids: CASSLTGGATDTQYF. The CDR3 DNA sequence: TGTGCCAGCAGCTTAACCGGGGGGGCGACAGATACGCAGTATTTT.

This clone was seen a few times. CDR3 in amino acids: CASSGVVGSVSNVLTF. CDR3 in DNA: TGTGCCAGTTCAGGGGTCGTCGGCTCTGTGTCCAACGTCCTGACTTTC. This chain joins TRBV19 and TRBJ2-6; D may be TRBD1 (6 bases). The CDR3 has 16 amino acids. Trimming took off 8 bases at V and 8 bases at J, with 22 bases between the two ends. CDR1 and CDR2 (germline): LNHDA, SQIVND (reference sequence). Using reference TRBV19 and TRBJ2-6 for the parts outside the CDR3, the full variable domain is DGGITQSPKYLFRKEGQNVTLSCEQNLNHDAMYWYRQDPGQGLRLIYYSQIVNDFQKGDIAEGYSVSREKKESFPLTVTSAQKNPTAFYLCASSGVVGSVSNVLTFGAGSRLTVL.

Ten or more counts support this clone. The same CDR3 also results from other DNA sequences found in this sample. The rearrangement joins TRBV10-1 to TRBJ2-1; TRBD2 aligns across 8 bases. Trimming cost V 5 bases and J 4 bases; bases outside gene matches: 7. CDR1 and CDR2 from the germline V gene are WNHNN and SYGVQD (reference sequence). The length of the CDR3 is 15 residues. In DNA form, the CDR3 reads TGCGCCAGCAGTCCCAGCGGGGGAGGTTACAATGAGCAGTTCTTC. It yields the protein CASSPSGGGYNEQFF.

This clone was seen repeatedly, ten times or more. CDR3 nucleotide sequence: TGTGCCAGCAGTCTTGGACTGGTTTGGGGCCTCTTCGAGCAGTACTTC. It encodes CASSLGLVWGLFEQYF. The chain couples TRBV6-1 to TRBJ2-7; perhaps D is TRBD1 or TRBD2 (5 bases each). Germline assignment: CDR1 MNHNS and CDR2 SASEGT. V lost 5 bases and J lost 6, with 23 bases in between. There are 16 residues in the CDR3.

This clone came up many times. This chain joins TRBV6-1 and TRBJ1-4, with 7 nucleotides matching TRBD1. The CDR3 length is 17 residues. CDR1 MNHNS and CDR2 SASEGT come from the germline V gene. With 5 bases clipped from V and 0 bases from J, the junction kept 9 bases outside the gene matches. The CDR3 DNA follows: TGTGCCAGCAGTTCTGACAGGGATCTCTCAACTAATGAAAAACTGTTTTTT. Residues: CASSSDRDLSTNEKLFF.